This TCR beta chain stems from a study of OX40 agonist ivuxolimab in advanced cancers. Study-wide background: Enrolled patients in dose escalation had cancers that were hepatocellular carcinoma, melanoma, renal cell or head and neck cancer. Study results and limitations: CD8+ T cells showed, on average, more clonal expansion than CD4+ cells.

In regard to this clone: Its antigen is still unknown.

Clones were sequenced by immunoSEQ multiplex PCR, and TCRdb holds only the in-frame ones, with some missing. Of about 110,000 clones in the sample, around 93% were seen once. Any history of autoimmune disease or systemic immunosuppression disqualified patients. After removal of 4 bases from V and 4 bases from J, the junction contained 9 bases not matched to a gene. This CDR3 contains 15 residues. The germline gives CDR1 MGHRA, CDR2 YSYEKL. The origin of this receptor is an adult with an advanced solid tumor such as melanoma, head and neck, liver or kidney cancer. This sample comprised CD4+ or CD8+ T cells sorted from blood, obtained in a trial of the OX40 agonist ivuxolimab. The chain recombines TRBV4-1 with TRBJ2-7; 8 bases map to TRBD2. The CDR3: CASSLAGLFLYEQYF. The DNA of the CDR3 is TGCGCCAGCAGCCTAGCGGGACTCTTCCTATACGAGCAGTACTTC.